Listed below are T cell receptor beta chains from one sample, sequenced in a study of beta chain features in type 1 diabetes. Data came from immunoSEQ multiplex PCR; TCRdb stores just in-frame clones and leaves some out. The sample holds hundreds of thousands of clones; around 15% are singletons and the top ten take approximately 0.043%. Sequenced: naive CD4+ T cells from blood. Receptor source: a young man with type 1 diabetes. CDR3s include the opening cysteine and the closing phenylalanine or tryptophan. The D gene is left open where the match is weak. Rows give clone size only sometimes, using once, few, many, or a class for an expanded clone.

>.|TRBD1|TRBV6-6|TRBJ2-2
TGTGCCAGCAGATCGGACAGGGCGAACACCGGGGAGCTGTTTTTT
CASRSDRANTGELFF
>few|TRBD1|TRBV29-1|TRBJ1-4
TGCAGCGTTGAAGATAGGAACAGGGGAGTGTTTTTT
CSVEDRNRGVFF
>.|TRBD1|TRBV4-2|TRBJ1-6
TGTGCCAGCAGCCAACAAACTCCGGGACAGGGTGTGGTATCACCCCTCCACTTT
CASSQQTPGQGVVSPLHF
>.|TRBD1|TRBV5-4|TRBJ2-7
TGTGCCAGCAGCTTTAGACAGGGGGACTACGAGCAGTACTTC
CASSFRQGDYEQYF
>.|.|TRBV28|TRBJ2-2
TGTGCCAGCAGAATGGGACAGAACACCGGGGAGCTGTTTTTT
CASRMGQNTGELFF
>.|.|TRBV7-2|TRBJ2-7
TGTGCCAGCAGCAGACGAACGGCTACCTACGAGCAGTACTTC
CASSRRTATYEQYF
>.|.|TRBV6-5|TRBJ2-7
TGTGCCAGCAGTCATAACAGGGAATCCTACGAGCAGTACTTC
CASSHNRESYEQYF
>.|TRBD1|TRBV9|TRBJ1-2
TGTGCCAGCAGCGTTCACAGGGGAAACTATGGCTACACCTTC
CASSVHRGNYGYTF
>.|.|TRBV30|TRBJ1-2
TGTGCCTGGAGTCCGAACTATGGCTACACCTTC
CAWSPNYGYTF
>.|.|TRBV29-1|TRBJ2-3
TGCAGCGTTGCCGGAAGGATCACAGATACGCAGTATTTT
CSVAGRITDTQYF
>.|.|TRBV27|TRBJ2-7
TGTGCCAGCAGCGATAGGAGGGCCTCCGGGTACGAGCAGTACTTC
CASSDRRASGYEQYF
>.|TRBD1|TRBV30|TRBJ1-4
TGTGCCTGGAGCTTGGACAGGGGCGAAAAACTGTTTTTT
CAWSLDRGEKLFF
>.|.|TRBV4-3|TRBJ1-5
TGCGCCAGCAGCCAAGATCGAACCCAGCCCCAGCATTTT
CASSQDRTQPQHF
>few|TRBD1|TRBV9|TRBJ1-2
TGTGCCAGCAGCGTAGAGGGACAGGGGAACTATGGCTACACCTTC
CASSVEGQGNYGYTF
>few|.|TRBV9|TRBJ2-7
TGTGCCAGCAGCGTAGCTAGCCGGACCCCCGAGCAGTACTTC
CASSVASRTPEQYF
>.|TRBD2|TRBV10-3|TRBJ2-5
TGTGCCGTGCGGACTAGCGGGAGTTCTGAGACCCAGTACTTC
CAVRTSGSSETQYF
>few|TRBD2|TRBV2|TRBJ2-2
TGTGCCAGCAGAGGTACTAGCGGGGGCCCCGGGGAGCTGTTTTTT
CASRGTSGGPGELFF
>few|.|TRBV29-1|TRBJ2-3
TGCAGCGTTTGGGGTAGACGCACAGATACGCAGTATTTT
CSVWGRRTDTQYF
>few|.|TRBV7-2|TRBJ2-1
TGTGCCAGCAGCTTCCGGATTTACTCCGACAATGAGCAGTTCTTC
CASSFRIYSDNEQFF
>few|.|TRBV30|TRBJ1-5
TGTGCCTGGAGTGTCCCACAGGGCGACCAGCCCCAGCATTTT
CAWSVPQGDQPQHF
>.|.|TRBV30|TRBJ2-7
TGTGCCTGGAGTGGAGGCAGGGGGGGCAACGAGCAGTACTTC
CAWSGGRGGNEQYF
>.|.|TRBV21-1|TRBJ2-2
TGTGCCAGCAGCATTGGGACTAGCGGGCAAACCGGGGAGCTGTTTTTT
CASSIGTSGQTGELFF
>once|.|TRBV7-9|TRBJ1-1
TGTGCCAGTACAGGTATACTGAACACTGAAGCTTTCTTT
CASTGILNTEAFF
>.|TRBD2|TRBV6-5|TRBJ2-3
TGTGCCAGCAGTTTCGGACTAGCGCTGAATACGCAGTATTTT
CASSFGLALNTQYF
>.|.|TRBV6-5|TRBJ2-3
TGTGCCAGCAGCCCAAGGGGGGCAGTAGATACGCAGTATTTT
CASSPRGAVDTQYF
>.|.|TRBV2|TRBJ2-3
TGTGCCAGCAGTGAGGACTACTCGGGCACAGATACGCAGTATTTT
CASSEDYSGTDTQYF
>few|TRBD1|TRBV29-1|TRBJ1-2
TGCAGCGTTACAGGGGGATATGGCTACACCTTC
CSVTGGYGYTF
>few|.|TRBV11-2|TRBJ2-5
TGTGCCAGCAGCTTAGTTGGGGAGCTCGTGGAGACCCAGTACTTC
CASSLVGELVETQYF
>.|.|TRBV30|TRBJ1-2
TGTGCCTGGATCCGGGCCCGCCGTAACTATGGCTACACCTTC
CAWIRARRNYGYTF
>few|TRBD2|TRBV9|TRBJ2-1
TGTGCCAGCAGCGTCGGGACTAGCCCCAATGAGCAGTTCTTC
CASSVGTSPNEQFF
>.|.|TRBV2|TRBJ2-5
TGTGCCAGCAGTGTAGGGGGGGCAGAGACCCAGTACTTC
CASSVGGAETQYF
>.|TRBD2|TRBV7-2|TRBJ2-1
TGTGCCAGCACCACCGGGACTAGTTGGGCTGAGCAGTTCTTC
CASTTGTSWAEQFF
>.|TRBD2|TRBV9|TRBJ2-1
TGTGCCAGCAGCGTAGTAGCGGGCCCCTACAATGAGCAGTTCTTC
CASSVVAGPYNEQFF
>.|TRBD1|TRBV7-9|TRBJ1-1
TGTGCCAGCAGCCCCACAGGGGCCGAGTACACTGAAGCTTTCTTT
CASSPTGAEYTEAFF
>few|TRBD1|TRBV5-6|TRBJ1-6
TGTGCCAGCAGCTGGACAGGGAATTCACCCCTCCACTTT
CASSWTGNSPLHF
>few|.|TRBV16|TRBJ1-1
TGTGCCAGCAGCCAATCGGGGGCTGACACTGAAGCTTTCTTT
CASSQSGADTEAFF
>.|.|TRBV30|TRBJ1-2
TGTGCCTGGAGTCGACAAGGGGTTGACTATGGCTACACCTTC
CAWSRQGVDYGYTF
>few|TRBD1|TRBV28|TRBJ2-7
TGTGCCAGCAGTCCACTCCGGGACAGAGCCTACGAGCAGTACTTC
CASSPLRDRAYEQYF
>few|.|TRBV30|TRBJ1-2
TGTGCCTGGAGAGGGTGGACGGGTGGCTACACCTTC
CAWRGWTGGYTF
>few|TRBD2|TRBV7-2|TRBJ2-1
TGTGCCAGCAGCTTAGCGCTGACTAGCGTGGATGAGCAGTTCTTC
CASSLALTSVDEQFF
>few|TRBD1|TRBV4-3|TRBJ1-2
TGCGCCAGCAGCCGCTCAACCGGGACAGGGGGCTTGCATGGCTACACCTTC
CASSRSTGTGGLHGYTF
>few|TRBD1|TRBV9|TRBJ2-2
TGTGCCAGCAGCGTCCAGCCCCGGGACAGGGGAAACACCGGGGAGCTGTTTTTT
CASSVQPRDRGNTGELFF
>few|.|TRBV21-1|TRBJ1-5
TGTGCCAGCAGCAAAGGCGGTGGAGGGGGCTTCAGTAGCAATCAGCCCCAGCATTTT
CASSKGGGGGFSSNQPQHF
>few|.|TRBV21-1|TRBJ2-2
TGTGCCAGCAGCAAAAAGGGGCAGATCGGGGAGCTGTTTTTT
CASSKKGQIGELFF
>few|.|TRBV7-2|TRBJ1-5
TGTGCCAGCAGTCCCCGGGACCTCCGGAATCAGCCCCAGCATTTT
CASSPRDLRNQPQHF
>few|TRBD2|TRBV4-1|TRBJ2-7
TGCGCCAGCAGCCAAGGAGGTAATAGCGGGTACGAGCAGTACTTC
CASSQGGNSGYEQYF